This T cell receptor (beta chain) came from a study of tumor-infiltrating lymphocytes in primary liver carcinoma (TCRdb year 2017). Concerning the study at large: Hepatocellular carcinoma (four) or combined HCC and intrahepatic cholangiocarcinoma (one) was present in the five patients, who were three men and two women aged 30 to 69 years. The five patients had tumors of stage T1-T3 N0M0, with maximum diameters ranging from roughly 4.2 to 11 cm. Samples yielded roughly 3.5 to 7.13 million productive TCRbeta reads; read depth did not differ significantly between tissue types. The study combined TCRbeta repertoire sequencing, expression microarrays and whole-exome sequencing across five regions of each liver tumor, with adjacent normal tissue and blood. A total of about 35 specimens from 5 patients went through TCRbeta repertoire sequencing, namely 25 tumor regions, 5 adjacent noncancerous liver tissues and 5 peripheral blood samples. To link TCRbeta repertoire diversity with the local molecular phenotype, the roughly 27 tumor region samples were profiled using Agilent mRNA microarrays. Reproducibility between technical replicate repertoires was high, with correlation coefficients above 0.95 and mean shared-clone rates approximately 0.91.

Total RNA and DNA were co-extracted from approximately 20-30 mg of bulk tissue with the AllPrep DNA/RNA mini kit, without cell sorting. Four to six patients with histopathologically diagnosed primary liver carcinoma underwent surgical resection in China between 2015 and 2016. At the time of sampling, the patients had chronic HBV infection and had not received any treatment. Each tumor was sampled at five spatially separated regions: the superior, inferior, left-lateral and right-lateral poles and the tumor centre. More than 90% viable tumor cells were found by histology in every tumor sample. Each fresh piece of tumor and adjacent tissue was cut in two, with one half stored in RNAlater at -80 degrees C and the other half sent for histology. As for this clonotype: Its target antigen remains unknown. No base quality information exists; no much larger clone differs at one position.

V is clipped by 2 bases and J by 10 bases, and the sequence between their germline boundaries is 16 bases long. Its CDR3 holds 13 amino acids, cysteine through phenylalanine. Solely the CDR3 DNA is kept, with 39 bases framed from the first base. Via the germline V gene (reference sequence), CDR1 is SGHKS and CDR2 YYEKEE. Here is what the overall study found, with its caveats: Only five or six patients were included in the study, and the authors note that the findings should be validated in a larger study. Compared with blood, tumors had a significantly larger share of the repertoire taken up by the top 250 clones (p = 0.039). Repertoire overlap was found to be higher between tumor regions (mean roughly 35%) than between tumor-adjacent (about 17%) or tumor-blood (14%) pairs, consistent with antigen-driven expansion. Since the samples were bulk and unsorted, there was no way to compare CD4+ and CD8+ T cell repertoires. Because sequencing covered only the TCR beta chain and unpaired alpha chains were not captured, true repertoire diversity is likely underestimated. Only roughly 7-24% of top clones appeared in all five regions of a tumor, which suggests that tumor-infiltrating T cells are spatially heterogeneous.

TCRbeta-specific cDNA was reverse-transcribed from around 0.45 ug total RNA using a constant-region primer and ProtoScript II reverse transcriptase. The TCRbeta libraries were prepared through three rounds of nested multiplex PCR following a slightly modified ARM-PCR procedure. Each of the first two PCR rounds ran for approximately 11 cycles and used multiplex TRBV1-TRBV30 forward primers together with a Cbeta reverse primer. Sample barcodes and Illumina adapters were added in a final 25-cycle PCR with Deep VentR polymerase. Before sequencing, amplicons of 200-500 bp were purified from gel using a QIAquick gel extraction kit. The TCRbeta amplicons were sequenced with 250-bp paired-end reads on an Illumina HiSeq 2500. The authors processed their data as follows. To recover full CDR3 sequences, reads were quality-trimmed using Trimmomatic v0.33 and paired reads were then merged using FLASH v1.2.11. V, D and J germline segments were assigned to the rearranged TCRbeta sequences using MiGEC v1.2.1b. Clonotype statistics and Shannon-Wiener diversity indices were computed with VDJtools v1.0.0. Except for diversity analysis, only each sample's 250 most abundant clonotypes were used in subsequent analyses to reduce sampling bias. Through fastp at Q25 and MiXCR, TCRdb rebuilt clones from the public reads, retaining in-frame beta chains. CDR3 protein duplicates are merged, each entry listing the most common genes and DNA. V and J calls and clone size were set by TCRdb, not the authors. Recorded for this sample are 110,000 or so distinct CDR3 sequences; about four fifths of them occurred a single time. Of the sample, more than 15% is held by the ten largest clones.

The sequence came from a man between 40 and 49 years old with primary liver carcinoma and hepatitis B virus infection. The sequenced sample was liver tumor tissue from sampling region 3. This specimen's cell subset or site label, per the study, means: tumor region T3, left-lateral pole. The chain is made from TRBV5-5 and TRBJ2-7; the best D guess is TRBD2, with 5 bases matching. The DNA reads as follows: TGTGCCAGCAGCTTCGGACTCTCCTACAAACAGTACTTC. It is translated as CASSFGLSYKQYF.